The present T cell receptor beta chain was sequenced within a study of cytomegalovirus exposure and HLA in healthy donors. Study information: The 130 or so validation repertoires, a later analysis reported, used the same platform as the roughly 700 repertoires from the first cohort.

Concerning this clone itself: Its specificity is not known.

Generated by immunoSEQ multiplex PCR, the TCRdb table keeps only in-frame clones and is missing some. The table shows about 120,000 clones, with approximately 90% occurring only once. The CDR3 totals 16 residues. CDR1 is SGHNT and CDR2 is YENEEA in the germline V gene. V lost 2 bases and J lost 1; bases outside the gene matches: 4. Study-wide findings and caveats: The study designated fewer than 200 TCR beta chains cytomegalovirus-associated. Reports credit the classifier with highly specific, highly sensitive diagnosis of cytomegalovirus status.

The TCR was taken from a woman under 30 in good health and CMV-seropositive. Source material: PBMCs. The chain is built from TRBV11-3 and TRBJ2-7, with 11 bases matching TRBD2. The CDR3 loop is CASSLPTSGVSYEQYF. DNA of the CDR3: TGTGCCAGCAGCTTACCGACTAGCGGGGTGTCCTACGAGCAGTACTTC. Together with reference TRBV11-3 and TRBJ2-7, the CDR3 gives the full variable domain: EAGVVQSPRYKIIEKKQPVAFWCNPISGHNTLYWYLQNLGQGPELLIRYENEEAVDDSQLPKDRFSAERLKGVDSTLKIQPAELGDSAVYLCASSLPTSGVSYEQYFGPGTRLTVT.